These 14 T cell receptor beta chains were sequenced from one sample in a study of human T cells and chemical hapten exposure. Regarding time point: patch test 3, about 24 weeks after DPC sensitization. Treatment specified: therapeutic diphenylcyclopropenone sensitization with weekly scalp DPC. TCRdb independently ran MiXCR on the RACE reads; one entry per CDR3 protein. The repertoire holds 130,000 or so distinct CDR3 sequences, about 11% seen once, with around 2.4% in the top ten. Sequenced material: whole blood, taken in connection with sensitization to the hapten diphenylcyclopropenone (DPC). The receptor source for this set is a woman in her 50s with alopecia areata. Some clones in this sample may be carry-over from other donors' samples.

This clonotype was seen a few times. The V gene is TRBV2, the J gene TRBJ1-1, with D perhaps matching TRBD1 (5 bases). The CDR3 is 13 amino acids. V gave up 8 bases and J gave up 3 bases, with 13 bases separating them. Germline CDR1 reads SNHLY; CDR2 reads FYNNEI. The CDR3 spells CASFTGVYTEAFF. CDR3 DNA: TGTGCCAGCTTCACGGGGGTTTACACTGAAGCTTTCTTT. Together with reference TRBV2 and TRBJ1-1, the CDR3 gives the full variable domain: EPEVTQTPSHQVTQMGQEVILRCVPISNHLYFYWYRQILGQKVEFLVSFYNNEISEKSEIFDDQFSVERPDGSNFTLKIRSTKLEDSAMYFCASFTGVYTEAFFGQGTRLTVV.

The chain couples TRBV7-2 to TRBJ2-3, with 7 bases matching TRBD2. Germline values: CDR1 SGHTA, CDR2 FQGNSA. The CDR3 loop spans 18 amino acids. Trimming took 2 bases from V and 2 from J; bases not matched to a gene: 13. In DNA, the CDR3 is TGTGCCAGCAGCTTACTGGCGGGAGAGCTGGGACCCACAGATACGCAGTATTTT. Amino acids: CASSLLAGELGPTDTQYF.

This clonotype turned up a few times. V usage is TRBV27 and J usage is TRBJ2-1; D not certain. There are 15 residues in the CDR3. Trimming took 5 bases from V and 1 from J, leaving 12 bases between them. Germline V gene lookup returns CDR1 MNHEY and CDR2 SMNVEV (reference sequence). CDR3 in amino acids: CASSPLLQSYNEQFF. CDR3 nucleotides: TGTGCCAGCAGTCCCCTTTTACAGTCCTACAATGAGCAGTTCTTC.

The chain combines TRBV6-2 or TRBV6-3 with TRBJ2-3; D might be TRBD2 (6 bases). This CDR3 has 14 amino acids. Trimming removed 4 bases at V and 11 bases at J, with 19 bases between. The germline V gene has CDR1 MNHEY and CDR2 SVGEGT. In DNA, the CDR3 is TGTGCCAGCAGTTCCCGGGACTCGGACGATGGGCAGTATTTT. It specifies CASSSRDSDDGQYF.

This clonotype was seen only a few times. The rearrangement links TRBV7-8 to TRBJ1-1; no clear D gene. The CDR3 spans 14 residues. Per germline, CDR1 SGHVS and CDR2 FQNEAQ. Between the trimmed V and J ends, which lost 1 base and 1 base, there was a span of 7 bases. CDR3 protein: CASSLGLGNTEAFF. As DNA, the CDR3 is TGTGCCAGCAGCTTAGGTTTGGGGAACACTGAAGCTTTCTTT.

This clonotype was seen a few times. The genes are TRBV5-4 and TRBJ2-1; D uncertain. In germline, CDR1 is SGHNT, CDR2 YYREEE (reference sequence). The V gene lost 0 bases and the J gene lost 8 bases, with 12 bases spanning the gap. The CDR3 runs 14 residues. CDR3 DNA: TGTGCCAGCAGCTTGGCACTTCTTGGCGATGAGCAGTTCTTC. The encoded protein is CASSLALLGDEQFF.

The chain recombines TRBV5-5 with TRBJ2-3, with D possibly TRBD1 on 6 matching bases. V gave up 4 bases and J gave up 0 bases, with 12 bases separating them. CDR1 and CDR2 from the germline V gene are SGHKS and YYEKEE (reference sequence). This CDR3 has 15 residues. The CDR3 DNA reads TGTGCCAGCAGCGGGACAAGAACTAGCACAGATACGCAGTATTTT. It specifies CASSGTRTSTDTQYF.

In its sample, this clonotype was seen a few times. This chain joins TRBV6-2 or TRBV6-3 and TRBJ1-1; D gene unclear. V was trimmed by 0 bases and J by 5 bases, leaving 10 bases between them. The length of the CDR3 is 14 residues. CDR1 is MNHEY, CDR2 SVGEGT, per germline. As DNA, the CDR3 is TGTGCCAGCAGTTACTCGAAGGGCCGTACTGAAGCTTTCTTT. Its protein is CASSYSKGRTEAFF.

A few counts support this clonotype. This chain links TRBV9 with TRBJ1-3; D is ambiguous. This CDR3 contains 17 residues. Between the trimmed V and J ends, which lost 4 bases and 0 bases, there was a span of 17 bases. Germline V gives CDR1 SGDLS, CDR2 YYNGEE. CDR3 sequence: CASSPLPTVASGNTIYF. CDR3 sequence (DNA): TGTGCCAGCAGCCCCCTTCCGACGGTTGCCTCTGGAAACACCATATATTTT.

This chain joins TRBV6-1 and TRBJ2-7; 10 bases agree with TRBD2. Per the germline V gene, CDR1 is MNHNS and CDR2 is SASEGT. The CDR3 totals 15 residues. The J segment lost 3 bases and the V segment lost 0 bases, leaving 2 bases of the junction unmatched. Written as DNA, the CDR3 is TGTGCCAGCAGTGAAGCGACTAGCGGGCTCTACGAGCAGTACTTC. This gives the protein CASSEATSGLYEQYF.

This clonotype has ten or more counts. CDR3 in DNA: TGCAGTGCCCAGGACAGGGGGCTTGGTGAGCAGTTCTTC. Its protein is CSAQDRGLGEQFF. The chain uses TRBV20-1 and TRBJ2-1; 11 nucleotides agree with TRBD1. Germline CDR1 and CDR2: DFQATT and SNEGSKA (reference sequence). The CDR3 runs to 13 residues. The V and J ends lost 6 bases and 9 bases, in that order; junction bases with no gene match: 7.

The V and J genes are TRBV6-1 and TRBJ2-7, with 10 bases aligning to TRBD1. Germline V CDR1 and CDR2: MNHNS, SASEGT. CDR3 length equals 14 residues. The junction had 9 bases not matched to a gene; V was cut back by 6 bases and J by 7 bases. The CDR3 bases are TGTGCCAGCAGACTCCGGGACAGGGGAAAAGAGCAGTACTTC. Translating it yields CASRLRDRGKEQYF.

The gene calls are TRBV7-8 and TRBJ1-5; the D is unclear. V gave up 0 bases and J gave up 11 bases, with 8 bases separating them. Germline V lookup: CDR1 SGHVS, CDR2 FQNEAQ. There are 12 residues in the CDR3. The CDR3 nucleotides read TGTGCCAGCAGCTTAGCAGACGGCGCCCAGCATTTT. It encodes CASSLADGAQHF.

The chain links TRBV6-2 or TRBV6-3 to TRBJ2-1; 8 nucleotides agree with TRBD2. Germline-derived CDR1 and CDR2 are MNHEY and SVGEGT. The CDR3 has 13 amino acids. The CDR3, as DNA: TGTGCGCATGCGAAGGTAGCGGGAAGTGAGCAGTTCTTC. This translates into CAHAKVAGSEQFF.